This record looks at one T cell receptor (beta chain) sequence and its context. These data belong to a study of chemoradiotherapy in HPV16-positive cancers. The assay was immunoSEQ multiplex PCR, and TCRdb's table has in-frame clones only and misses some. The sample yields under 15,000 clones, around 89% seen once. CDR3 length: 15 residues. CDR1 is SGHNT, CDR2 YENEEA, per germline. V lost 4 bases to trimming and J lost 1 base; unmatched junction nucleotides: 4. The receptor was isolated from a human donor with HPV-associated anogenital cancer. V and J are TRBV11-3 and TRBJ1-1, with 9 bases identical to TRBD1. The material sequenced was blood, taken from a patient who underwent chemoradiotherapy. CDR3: CASSWGQGENTEAFF. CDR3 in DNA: TGTGCCAGCAGCTGGGGACAGGGCGAGAACACTGAAGCTTTCTTT.